This record looks at one TCR beta chain sequence and its context. Its antigen is still unknown. Unique molecular identifiers had been added to the TCR beta cDNA libraries. MiXCR, applied by TCRdb to the PCR reads, yields one record per CDR3 protein. Of about half a million distinct CDR3 sequences detected, approximately 31% appear once; the ten largest clones hold around 6%. The data stem from a study of post-analysis software for immune sequencing data. Notes on the study in general: Compared with controls, patients had more of five TRBV segments, including TRBV5-6, TRBV5-1 and TRBV20-1.

The V and J ends lost 4 bases and 2 bases, in that order; junction bases with no gene match: 3. Germline lookup yields CDR1 MRHNA and CDR2 SNTAGT. The CDR3 contains 15 residues. The origin of this receptor is a girl younger than 18 with multiple sclerosis. The source material was blood. The chain combines TRBV6-4 with TRBJ1-3, with 9 bases identical to TRBD1. In DNA form, the CDR3 reads TGTGCCAGCAGTGGGGACAGGGCAGCTGGAAACACCATATATTTT. It is translated as CASSGDRAAGNTIYF.